The 3 T cell receptor beta chains presented below share a single source sample, sequenced in a study of spatial heterogeneity in lung cancer. Time point meaning: sample taken at primary tumor resection. Unsorted tumor, nontumor lung tissue or cryopreserved PBMC supplied the whole RNA. TCRdb re-called the 5' RACE reads with MiXCR, one entry per CDR3 protein. The repertoire holds some 50,000 distinct CDR3 sequences, with about 10% as singletons. The specimen comprised PBMCs, sampled at surgery. These TCRs come from a female donor with early-stage non-small cell lung cancer.

This clonotype was detected many times. V is TRBV4-2 and J is TRBJ1-5; tentative D call: TRBD1 (5 bases). The CDR3 length is 13 residues. Germline CDR1 and CDR2: LGHNA and YNFKEQ. Trimming removed 0 bases from V and 6 bases from J, with 6 bases in between. The CDR3 is CASSQDQGQPQHF. The CDR3 bases are TGTGCCAGCAGCCAAGATCAGGGTCAGCCCCAGCATTTT.

This clonotype has a handful of counts. The chain recombines TRBV6-2 or TRBV6-3 with TRBJ1-1; 7 bases map to TRBD1. The germline CDR1 and CDR2 sequences are MNHEY and SVGEGT. This CDR3 is built from 15 residues. V lost 4 bases to trimming and J lost 1 base; unmatched junction nucleotides: 6. The CDR3 bases are TGTGCCAGCAGTTCAGCCGGGACAGAGAACACTGAAGCTTTCTTT. Its translation: CASSSAGTENTEAFF.

This clonotype was detected only a few times. The V and J genes are TRBV7-2 and TRBJ2-3; D remains unclear. This CDR3 is built from 15 residues. Trimming pared 0 bases from V and 2 bases from J, leaving 9 bases between. Germline V gives CDR1 SGHTA, CDR2 FQGNSA. CDR3 in DNA: TGTGCCAGCAGCTTAGCATTTTCGCCCACAGATACGCAGTATTTT. Its protein is CASSLAFSPTDTQYF.